At least ten counts were recorded for the clone carrying this T cell receptor (beta chain). TCRdb re-called the 5' RACE reads with MiXCR, one entry per CDR3 protein. Of about 730,000 distinct CDR3 sequences in the sample, 21% were seen once. This sample was taken from a study of identical twins. Per the germline V gene, CDR1 is SGHRS and CDR2 is YFSETQ. The CDR3 runs to 13 residues. Trimming left V 2 bases short and J 5 bases short, with 11 bases between. These data were likewise used in another study, on T cells expressing NK-cell markers. That paper states: Researchers report these clonotypes also headed the CD3+CD56-NKG2C+ fraction in a handful of donors.

The material sequenced was PBMCs. This TCR was sampled from a woman between 18 and 30 years old in good health. The chain combines TRBV5-1 with TRBJ2-7; no clear D gene. CDR3 nucleotides: TGCGCCAGCAGCTTCGATCCCGGAAACGAGCAGTACTTC. Translation gives CASSFDPGNEQYF.